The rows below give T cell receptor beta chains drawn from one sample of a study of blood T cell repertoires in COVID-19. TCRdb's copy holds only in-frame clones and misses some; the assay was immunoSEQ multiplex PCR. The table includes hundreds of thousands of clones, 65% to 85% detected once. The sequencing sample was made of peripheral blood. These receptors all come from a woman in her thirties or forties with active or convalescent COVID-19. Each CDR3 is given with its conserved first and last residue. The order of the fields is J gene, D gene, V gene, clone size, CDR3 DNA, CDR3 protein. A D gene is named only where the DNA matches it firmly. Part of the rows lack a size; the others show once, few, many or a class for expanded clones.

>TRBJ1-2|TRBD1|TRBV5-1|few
TGCGCCAGCAGCTGGGACAGGGGGCAGGATGGCTACACCTTC
CASSWDRGQDGYTF
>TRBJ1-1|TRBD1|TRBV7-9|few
TGTGCCAGCAGCTTACAGGGGGCGCAAACTGAAGCTTTCTTT
CASSLQGAQTEAFF
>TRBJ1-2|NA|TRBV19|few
TGTGCCAGTAGTATAGATCCACAGGCCACCTATGGCTACACCTTC
CASSIDPQATYGYTF
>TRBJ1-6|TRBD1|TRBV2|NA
TGTGCCAGCAGTGTGGGGCAGGGGGATAATTCACCCCTCCACTTT
CASSVGQGDNSPLHF
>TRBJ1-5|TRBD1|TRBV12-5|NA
TGTGCTAGTTCGGGACAGGGTTTTCAGCCCCAGCATTTT
CASSGQGFQPQHF
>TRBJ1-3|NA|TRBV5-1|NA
TGCGCCAGCAGCCCTACGCGGTCCTCTGGAAACACCATATATTTT
CASSPTRSSGNTIYF
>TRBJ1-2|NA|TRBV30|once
TGTGCCTGGAGTGTTCAGTCGGGTGGCTACACCTTC
CAWSVQSGGYTF
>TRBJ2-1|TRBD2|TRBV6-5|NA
TGTGCCAGCAGGTACCAGCCGGGGGGATTCAATGAGCAGTTCTTC
CASRYQPGGFNEQFF
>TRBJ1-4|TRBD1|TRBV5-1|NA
TGCGCCAGCAGCTTAACAGGGGGGGATGGCGAAAAACTGTTTTTT
CASSLTGGDGEKLFF
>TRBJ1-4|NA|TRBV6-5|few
TGTGCCAGCAGCGACAGAAATAATGAAAAACTGTTTTTT
CASSDRNNEKLFF
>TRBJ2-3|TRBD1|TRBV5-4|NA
TGTGCCAGCAGCCCCGGGACAGGCACAGATACGCAGTATTTT
CASSPGTGTDTQYF
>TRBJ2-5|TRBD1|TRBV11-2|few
TGTGCCAGCAGCTCGGACAGGGGGACGGAGACCCAGTACTTC
CASSSDRGTETQYF
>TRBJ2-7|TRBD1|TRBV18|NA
TGTGCCAGCTCTCCGGGACAGGGGACCGAGCAGTACTTC
CASSPGQGTEQYF
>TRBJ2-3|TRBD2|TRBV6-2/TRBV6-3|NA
TGTGCCAGCATCCCTAGCGGGCTAAATACAGATACGCAGTATTTT
CASIPSGLNTDTQYF
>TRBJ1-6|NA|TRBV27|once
TGTGCCAGCAGACCCGGGAGTTCACCCCTCCACTTT
CASRPGSSPLHF
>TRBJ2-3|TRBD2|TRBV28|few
TGTGCCAGCAGGCTAGCGGGGGGGCTAACAGATACGCAGTATTTT
CASRLAGGLTDTQYF
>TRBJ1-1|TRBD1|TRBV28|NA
TGTGCCAGCACCAGATTGGGACAGGGGGCATGGACTGAAGCTTTCTTT
CASTRLGQGAWTEAFF
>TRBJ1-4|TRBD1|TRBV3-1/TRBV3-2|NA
TGTGCCAGCAGAGACCCCGGGACAGGCGGAGAAAAACTGTTTTTT
CASRDPGTGGEKLFF
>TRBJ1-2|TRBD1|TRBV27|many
TGTGCCAGCAGTTCCGTACAGGGGGCCCCTAACTATGGCTACACCTTC
CASSSVQGAPNYGYTF
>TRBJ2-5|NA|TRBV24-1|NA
TGTGCCACCAGTGATTTCGACAGCCAAGAGACCCAGTACTTC
CATSDFDSQETQYF
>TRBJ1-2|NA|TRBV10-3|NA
TGTGCCATCAGTGAGGCGGAGGGCTACACCTTC
CAISEAEGYTF
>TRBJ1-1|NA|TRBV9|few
TGTGCCAGCAGCCTCAGTCCCAGGGTTGAAGCTTTCTTT
CASSLSPRVEAFF
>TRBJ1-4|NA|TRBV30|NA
TGTGCCTGGAGTGGCGGGCGGACGAATGAAAAACTGTTTTTT
CAWSGGRTNEKLFF
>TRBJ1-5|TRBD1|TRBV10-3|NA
TGTGCCATCAGCGCCCAGGGGGGCAGTCGTTTGAGCAATCAGCCCCAGCATTTT
CAISAQGGSRLSNQPQHF
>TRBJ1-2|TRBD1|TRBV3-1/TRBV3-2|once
TGTGCCAGCAGCCAAGTCACAGGGGGAGGCTATGGCTACACCTTC
CASSQVTGGGYGYTF
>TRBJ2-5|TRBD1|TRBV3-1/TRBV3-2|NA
TGTGCCAGCAGCCAAGATATATATACAGGGGGAGAACTTATCCAAGAGACCCAGTACTTC
CASSQDIYTGGELIQETQYF
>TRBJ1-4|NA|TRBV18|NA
TGTGCCAGCTCACCCTCGGTAGGACAGATTAATGAAAAACTGTTTTTT
CASSPSVGQINEKLFF
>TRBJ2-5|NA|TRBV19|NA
TGTGCCAGTAAGGCCGCGGCGGCTAAAGAGACCCAGTACTTC
CASKAAAAKETQYF